The entry that follows covers one T cell receptor beta chain sequence. Its antigen is not known. Germline CDR1 reads MDHEN; CDR2 reads SYDVKM. Trimming shortened V by 7 bases and J by 0 bases, and 16 bases separated the two germline ends. CDR3 length equals 16 residues. Some clones are missing from TCRdb's copy, which holds only in-frame ones; the method was immunoSEQ multiplex PCR. The table shows more than 200,000 clones, with less than 95% occurring only once. The validation cohort, a group of 100 to 150 subjects, included the donors and was separate from the approximately 660-subject first cohort. These data come from a study of cytomegalovirus exposure and HLA in healthy donors. About the study: A later analysis reported the same platform for the 110 or so validation repertoires and the 500 to 700 first-cohort repertoires.

The study, taken as a whole, reports: Many donors shared some public TCRs, even though most TCR sequences were rare.

The clonotype originates from a woman aged 25 to 39 in good health and CMV-seronegative. This rearrangement joins TRBV28 to TRBJ2-1, with TRBD2 as a possible D gene (7 bases). The sequencing input was PBMCs. CDR3 nucleotides: TGTGCCAGCACCTTGGGGGGGGCAGTCTCCTACAATGAGCAGTTCTTC. This gives the protein CASTLGGAVSYNEQFF.